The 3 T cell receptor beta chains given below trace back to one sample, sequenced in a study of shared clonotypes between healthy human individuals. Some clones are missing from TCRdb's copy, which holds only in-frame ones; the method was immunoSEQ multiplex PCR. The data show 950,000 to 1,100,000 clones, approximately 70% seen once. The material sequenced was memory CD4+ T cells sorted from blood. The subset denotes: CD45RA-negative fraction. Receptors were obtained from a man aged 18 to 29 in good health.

CDR3 residues: CASSDRARMNTEAFF. The CDR3, as DNA: TGTGCCAGCAGTGACAGAGCTAGGATGAACACTGAAGCTTTCTTT. The chain links TRBV6-1 to TRBJ1-1; D ambiguous. The CDR3 has 15 residues. CDR1 and CDR2 from the germline V gene are MNHNS and SASEGT. Trimming pared 3 bases from V and 0 bases from J, leaving 11 bases between.

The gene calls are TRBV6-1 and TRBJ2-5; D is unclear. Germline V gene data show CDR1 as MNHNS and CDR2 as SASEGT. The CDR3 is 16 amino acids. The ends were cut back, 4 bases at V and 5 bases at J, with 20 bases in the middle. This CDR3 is CASSVGEGSLLETQYF. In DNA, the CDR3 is TGTGCCAGCAGTGTAGGAGAAGGGTCCTTGCTGGAGACCCAGTACTTC.

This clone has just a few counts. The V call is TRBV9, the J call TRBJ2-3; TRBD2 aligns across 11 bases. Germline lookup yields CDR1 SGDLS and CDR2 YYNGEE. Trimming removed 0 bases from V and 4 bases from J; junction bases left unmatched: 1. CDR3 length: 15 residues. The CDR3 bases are TGTGCCAGCAGCGTAGGTAGCGGGGGGGCAGATACGCAGTATTTT. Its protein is CASSVGSGGADTQYF.